The 9 T cell receptor beta chains presented below share a single source sample, sequenced in a study of T cells in Graves' hyperthyroidism and ophthalmopathy. TCR beta CDR3 regions were amplified from RNA. When the TCR CDR3 underwent first-round RT-PCR, the HTBI primer set was used. TCRdb passed the multiplex PCR reads through MiXCR, listing each CDR3 protein once. The sample has hundreds of thousands of distinct CDR3 sequences, approximately 25% seen once. Material for sequencing was blood. The receptors derive from a woman in her twenties or thirties with Graves' ophthalmopathy.

This chain connects TRBV5-1 to TRBJ2-7; D tentatively reads TRBD1 or TRBD2 (5 bases each). Germline V gene sequence: CDR1 SGHRS, CDR2 YFSETQ. V lost 1 base, J lost 3 bases, and 8 bases lay in between. The CDR3 contains 13 residues. The CDR3 protein is CASSLMGDYEQYF. As DNA, the CDR3 is TGCGCCAGCAGCTTGATGGGGGACTACGAGCAGTACTTC.

This clonotype was seen repeatedly, ten times or more. As DNA, the CDR3 is TGTGCCAGCAGTTACTCGGGGAGCGGACAGAGCTCCTACGAGCAGTACTTC. Protein product: CASSYSGSGQSSYEQYF. This chain links TRBV6-5 with TRBJ2-7, with a tentative D call TRBD1 (6 bases). The CDR3 contains 17 residues. Trimming cost V 0 bases and J 0 bases, with 15 bases left between them. From germline, CDR1 is MNHEY and CDR2 SVGAGI.

V is TRBV19 and J is TRBJ1-2; 8 nucleotides match TRBD1. The germline CDR1 and CDR2 sequences are LNHDA and SQIVND (reference sequence). Trimming removed 8 bases from V and 6 bases from J; junction bases left unmatched: 8. The CDR3 has 13 amino acids. CDR3 bases: TGTGCCAGTCGGACAGGGCTGGGCGATGGCTACACCTTC. Translation: CASRTGLGDGYTF. Using reference TRBV19 and TRBJ1-2 for the parts outside the CDR3, the full variable domain is DGGITQSPKYLFRKEGQNVTLSCEQNLNHDAMYWYRQDPGQGLRLIYYSQIVNDFQKGDIAEGYSVSREKKESFPLTVTSAQKNPTAFYLCASRTGLGDGYTFGSGTRLTVV.

This clonotype was seen repeatedly, ten times or more. This chain connects TRBV2 to TRBJ2-3, with a tentative D call TRBD2 (5 bases). Germline V lookup: CDR1 SNHLY, CDR2 FYNNEI. This CDR3 has 13 amino acids. The V gene lost 9 bases and the J gene lost 2 bases, with 12 bases spanning the gap. The CDR3 nucleotides are TGTGCCAGGATAGGAGGACCCACAGATACGCAGTATTTT. Residues: CARIGGPTDTQYF.

This clonotype was counted a single time. This chain connects TRBV6-1 to TRBJ1-2; 10 bases fit TRBD1. The V and J ends lost 0 bases and 8 bases, in that order; junction bases with no gene match: 12. CDR1 MNHNS and CDR2 SASEGT come from the germline V gene. The CDR3 runs 17 residues. This CDR3 reads CASSEALHGQGVYGYTF. The CDR3 nucleotides are TGTGCCAGCAGTGAAGCGCTTCATGGACAGGGGGTATACGGCTACACCTTC.

This clonotype was observed at least ten times. This chain joins TRBV19 and TRBJ1-3, with D perhaps TRBD1 (6 bases). The CDR3 is 15 amino acids. Per the germline V gene, CDR1 is LNHDA and CDR2 is SQIVND (reference sequence). V lost 5 bases to trimming and J lost 4 bases, with 15 bases between them. The CDR3 loop reads CASSLRRQVGNTIYF. The DNA for the CDR3 is TGTGCCAGTAGTTTAAGAAGACAGGTCGGAAACACCATATATTTT.

Comments on this clonotype: Just one base apart from a much larger clone, this may be a read error. The chain couples TRBV6-2 or TRBV6-3 to TRBJ2-7; 9 nucleotides align to TRBD1. Germline loops: CDR1 MNHEY, CDR2 SVGEGT. V shed 4 bases, J shed 11 bases, and the junction held 18 bases outside the gene matches. This CDR3 is 16 amino acids long. The CDR3 DNA is TGTGCCAGCAGTTTATCCGGGACAGGGTTTGGTGGTAGCAAGTACTTC. It is translated as CASSLSGTGFGGSKYF.

This clonotype came up a few times. The J gene is TRBJ2-7, the V gene TRBV10-3; no definite D call. In germline, CDR1 is ENHRY, CDR2 SYGVKD. V was pared by 4 bases and J by 10 bases, with 17 bases between. This CDR3 has 13 residues. The CDR3 nucleotides are TGTGCCATCAGTGGTGTACAGTCCTGGGATCAGTACTTC. Translated: CAISGVQSWDQYF.

The CDR3 spells CASSPGLNAGNTIYF. The CDR3 DNA sequence: TGTGCCAGCAGCCCGGGACTCAACGCTGGAAACACCATATATTTT. This rearrangement joins TRBV12-3 or TRBV12-4 to TRBJ1-3; a possible D gene is TRBD1 (5 bases). The V end was cut by 6 bases, the J end by 2 bases, with 14 bases between. The length of the CDR3 is 15 residues.